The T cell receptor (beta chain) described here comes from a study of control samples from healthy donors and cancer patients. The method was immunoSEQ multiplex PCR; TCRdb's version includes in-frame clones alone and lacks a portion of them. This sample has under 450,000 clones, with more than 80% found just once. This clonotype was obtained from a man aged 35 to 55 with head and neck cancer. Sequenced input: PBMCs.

DNA of the CDR3: TGTGCCAGCATTAACACCGGGGAGCTGTTTTTT. This encodes CASINTGELFF. The chain joins TRBV12-3 or TRBV12-4 to TRBJ2-2, with D uncertain. V was pared by 7 bases and J by 2 bases, with 2 bases between. The CDR3 consists of 11 residues.